What follows describes a single TCR beta chain. The entry originates in a study of shared clonotypes between healthy human individuals. Trimming took 2 bases from V and 6 from J, leaving 8 bases between them. Germline V lookup: CDR1 MDHEN, CDR2 SYDVKM. The CDR3 loop spans 13 amino acids. Some 32,000 T cell genomes, or about 190 ng DNA, went into the sorted-subset replicate PCRs. In the source study's methods: Filtering was not the same, since immunoSEQ gave junction-only sequences without quality scores. Using immunoSEQ multiplex PCR, the repertoire was profiled, and TCRdb retains in-frame clones only, with some absent. V and J calls and clone size follow that table, whereas D and trimming were derived from the DNA. This sample yields around 200,000 clones, of which approximately 61% are seen a single time; about 10% belongs to the top ten. All donors were Caucasian adults living in Nashville, Tennessee.

The clonotype originates from a man aged 25-45 years in good health. V and J are TRBV28 and TRBJ2-1; D gene unclear. The specimen sequenced was memory CD4+ T cells sorted from blood. The subset was: CD45RA-negative fraction. CDR3 sequence (DNA): TGTGCCAGCAGTTTAAGGGTGCCCAATGAGCAGTTCTTC. It is translated as CASSLRVPNEQFF.